The present T cell receptor beta chain was sequenced within a study of shared clonotypes between healthy human individuals (dated by TCRdb to 2020 to 2022). Regarding the complete study: The cohort included a few men and a couple of women between 18 and 49 years of age. To increase sequencing depth and limit assay-specific biases, different laboratories used diverse techniques to prepare libraries and sequence TCR repertoires. Between about 0.85 and 8.9 billion PBMCs per donor were obtained by leukapheresis. Blood TCR repertoires of roughly five healthy adults were deeply sequenced to estimate repertoire size and the extent of clonotype sharing between individuals. Per donor, three plates each were used for CD4 naive and CD4 memory, two for CD8 naive, and one for CD8 memory. Beyond this particular receptor, the publication reports: Because the study included only a small number of donors, the genetic and exposure-history diversity represented was limited. Estimated clonotype richness was generally larger for naive than for memory subsets. Sharing across a handful of donors was observed for approximately 5% of naive CD4, over 3% of naive CD8, roughly 2.3% of memory CD4, and approximately 0.41% of memory CD8 clonotypes. Pairwise subsampling led to the expectation that sequencing depth would affect the degree of clonotype sharing among donors. Rarefaction of sorted-subset datasets indicated incomplete sequencing despite the large sequencing depth. Higher generation probabilities were observed for clonotypes shared by all four sorted-subset donors than for non-shared clonotypes. Sampling was restricted to blood, and TCR repertoires in tissue are likely to differ from TCR repertoires in blood.

Using the deep immunoSEQ assay, multiplex PCR amplified TCR CDR3 regions from genomic DNA. Extracted genomic DNA from each cell subset was spread evenly across all wells of several immunoSEQ 96-well plates, with each plate serving as a replicate. Each replicate PCR for sorted subsets received approximately 200 ng genomic DNA, equal to 30,000 or so T cell genomes. The purified libraries were quantified using a Qubit 3.0 fluorometer, sized with a Bioanalyzer 2100, and then quantified again using the KAPA Library Quantification kit. Every immunoSEQ 96-well plate was sequenced on a dedicated single-read 150-cycle Illumina NextSeq 550 flow cell. The source study handled its data this way. Because the immunoSEQ output held only junctional sequences and lacked quality scores, the filtering could not match the filtering applied to full-length reads. To assign V/J genes and CDR3, sequences were annotated against IMGT germline references using PyIR, a Python wrapper for IgBLAST v1.9. Any read was removed if the V/J assignment was weak (E-value above 1e-6), the CDR3 was missing, or the read contained stop codons, out-of-frame junctions, or ambiguous translated residues. V3J clonotypes were defined as sequences sharing the same inferred V gene, J gene, and CDR3 amino acid sequence. To compute the percentage overlap between repertoires, the number of shared unique clonotypes was divided by the size of the smaller repertoire. Richness of each repertoire was evaluated using RTK rarefaction, the Chao1 estimator, and Recon v2.1 estimates of unobserved clonotypes. Generation probabilities were computed with OLGA for all TCRbeta clonotypes obtained by the gDNA method from several donors. Imported from immuneACCESS, the table was reduced by TCRdb to in-frame sequences with V and J called. These copies leave out some clones; in studies compared against another copy, an unresolved V gene accounts for under half, and the cause of the remainder is not known. V and J calls and clone size are those listed in that table; D and trimming were worked out from the DNA. The sample table holds around 1.5 million clones, of which around 98% were seen once. The ten most abundant clones make up approximately 0.44% of the sample.

Concerning this clone itself: What this receptor recognizes is not known. Base qualities are missing; no much larger clone stands one base away.

Healthy HIV-negative adults with no recently reported acute infections or vaccinations were included as donors. Every donor was a Caucasian adult living in Nashville, Tennessee, USA. CD4+ T cells were enriched by magnetic negative selection, after which naive cells were positively selected on CD45RA and the negative fraction was taken as the memory subset. Blood was collected by leukapheresis, and PBMCs were isolated by Ficoll-Histopaque density gradient centrifugation and then cryopreserved in liquid nitrogen vapor phase. Analytical flow cytometry was used to check the purity and quantity of every magnetically sorted T cell population. Each sorted fraction had its genomic DNA isolated and then quantified by UV absorbance on a Nanodrop 2000c. The source of this sequence is a man aged 25-45 years in good health. The sequenced sample was naive CD4+ T cells sorted from blood. The label giving this sample's cell subset or site can be read as: CD45RA+ positively selected.

In nucleotide form, the sequence is TGTGCCAGCAGTGAAGCGGGACTAGCGGGAGACACAGATACGCAGTATTTT. Translated, it gives CASSEAGLAGDTDTQYF. The rearranged chain carries TRBV2 and TRBJ2-3, with TRBD2 identical over 14 junction bases. Reading the germline V gene gives CDR1 SNHLY and CDR2 FYNNEI. From the cysteine up to the phenylalanine, the CDR3 has a length of 17 residues. Here the CDR3 DNA is all that survives: 51 bases in frame from base 1. Unmatched junction bases come to 1, with V trimmed by 0 bases and J by 2 bases.